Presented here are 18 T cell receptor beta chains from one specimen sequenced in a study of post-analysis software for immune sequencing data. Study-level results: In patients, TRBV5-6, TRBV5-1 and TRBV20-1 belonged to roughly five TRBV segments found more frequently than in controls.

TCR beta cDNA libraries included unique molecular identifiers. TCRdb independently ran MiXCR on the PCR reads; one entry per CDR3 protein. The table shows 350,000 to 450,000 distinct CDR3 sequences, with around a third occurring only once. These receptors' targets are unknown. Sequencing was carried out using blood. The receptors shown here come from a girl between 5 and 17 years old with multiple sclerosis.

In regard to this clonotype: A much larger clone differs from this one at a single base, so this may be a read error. CDR3 coding DNA: TGTGCCAGCAGCTGGGAACAACTCGGGGATACGCAGTATTTT. It is translated as CASSWEQLGDTQYF. This chain joins TRBV5-6 and TRBJ2-3; D unresolved. Per the germline V gene, CDR1 is SGHDT and CDR2 is YYEEEE. There are 14 residues in the CDR3. V was trimmed by 3 bases and J by 6 bases, leaving 14 bases between them.

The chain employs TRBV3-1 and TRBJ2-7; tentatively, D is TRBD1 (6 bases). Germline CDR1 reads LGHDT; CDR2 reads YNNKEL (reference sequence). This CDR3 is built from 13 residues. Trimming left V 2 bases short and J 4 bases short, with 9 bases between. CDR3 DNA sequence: TGTGCCAGCAGCCAATACGGACAGTACGAGCAGTACTTC. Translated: CASSQYGQYEQYF.

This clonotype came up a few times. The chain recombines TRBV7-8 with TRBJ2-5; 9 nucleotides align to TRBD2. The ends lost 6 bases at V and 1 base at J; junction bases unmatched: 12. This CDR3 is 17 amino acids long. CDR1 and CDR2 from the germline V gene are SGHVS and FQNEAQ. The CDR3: CASRMMDSGGTQETQYF. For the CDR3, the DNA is TGTGCCAGCAGGATGATGGATAGCGGGGGAACCCAAGAGACCCAGTACTTC.

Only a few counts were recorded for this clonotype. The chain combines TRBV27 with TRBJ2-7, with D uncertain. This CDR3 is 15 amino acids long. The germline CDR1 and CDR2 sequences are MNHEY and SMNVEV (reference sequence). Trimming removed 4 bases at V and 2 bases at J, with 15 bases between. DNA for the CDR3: TGTGCCAGCAGTTCCCCCCTGACTGCTACCTACGAGCAGTACTTC. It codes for CASSSPLTATYEQYF.

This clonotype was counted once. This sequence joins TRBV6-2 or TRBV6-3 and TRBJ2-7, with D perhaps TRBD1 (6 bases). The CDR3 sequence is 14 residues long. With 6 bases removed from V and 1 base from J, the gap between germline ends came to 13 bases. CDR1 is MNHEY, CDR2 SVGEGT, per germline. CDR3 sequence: CASRSRTDSYEQYF. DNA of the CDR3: TGTGCCAGCAGGTCGAGGACAGATTCCTACGAGCAGTACTTC.

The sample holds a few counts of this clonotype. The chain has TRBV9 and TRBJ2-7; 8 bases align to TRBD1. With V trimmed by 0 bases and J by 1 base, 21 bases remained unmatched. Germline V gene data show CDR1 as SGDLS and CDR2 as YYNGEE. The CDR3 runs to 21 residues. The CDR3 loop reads CASSVGGWAGGVPTLSYEQYF. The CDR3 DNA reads TGTGCCAGCAGCGTAGGGGGGTGGGCAGGGGGCGTTCCTACTCTGTCCTACGAGCAGTACTTC.

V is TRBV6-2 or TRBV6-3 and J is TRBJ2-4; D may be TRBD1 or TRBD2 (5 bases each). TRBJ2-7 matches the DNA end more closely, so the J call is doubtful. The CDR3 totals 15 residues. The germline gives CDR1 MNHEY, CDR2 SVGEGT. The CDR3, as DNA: TGTGCCAGCAGTTACTCGAACCAGGGACCCTACGAGCAGTACTTC. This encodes CASSYSNQGPYEQYF.

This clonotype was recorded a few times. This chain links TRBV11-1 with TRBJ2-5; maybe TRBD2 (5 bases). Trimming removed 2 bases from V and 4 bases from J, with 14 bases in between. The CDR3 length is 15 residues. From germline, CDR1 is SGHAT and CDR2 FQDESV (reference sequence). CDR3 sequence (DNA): TGTGCCAGCAGCTTAAACGGGGTCCCGCGAGAGACCCAGTACTTC. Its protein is CASSLNGVPRETQYF.

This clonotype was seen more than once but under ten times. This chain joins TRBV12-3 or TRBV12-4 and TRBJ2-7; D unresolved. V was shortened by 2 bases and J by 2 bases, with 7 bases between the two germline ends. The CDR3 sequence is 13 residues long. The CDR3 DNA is TGTGCCAGCAGTTTAACTCCCACCTACGAGCAGTACTTC. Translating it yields CASSLTPTYEQYF.

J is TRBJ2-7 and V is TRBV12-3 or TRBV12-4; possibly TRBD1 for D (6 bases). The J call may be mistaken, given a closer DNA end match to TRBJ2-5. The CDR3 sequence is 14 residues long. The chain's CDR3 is CASGPGQIQETQYF. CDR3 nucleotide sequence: TGTGCCAGCGGCCCCGGACAGATACAAGAGACCCAGTACTTC.

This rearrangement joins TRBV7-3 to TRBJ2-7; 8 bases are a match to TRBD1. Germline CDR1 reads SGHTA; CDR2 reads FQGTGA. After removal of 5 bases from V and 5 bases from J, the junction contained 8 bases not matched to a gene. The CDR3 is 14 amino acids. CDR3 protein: CASSSDRGGHEQYF. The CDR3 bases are TGTGCCAGCAGCAGCGACAGGGGAGGTCACGAGCAGTACTTC.

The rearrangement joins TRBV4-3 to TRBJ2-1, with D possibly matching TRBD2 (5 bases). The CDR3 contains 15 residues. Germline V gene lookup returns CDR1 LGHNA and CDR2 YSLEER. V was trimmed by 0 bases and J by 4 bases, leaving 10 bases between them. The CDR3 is CASSQDRGRYNEQFF. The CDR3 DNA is TGCGCCAGCAGCCAAGACCGGGGTCGATACAATGAGCAGTTCTTC.

The CDR3 loop is CASSLARGQKNTEAFF. The CDR3 region has the DNA TGTGCCAGCAGCTTAGCTCGTGGACAGAAGAACACTGAAGCTTTCTTT. This chain joins TRBV7-9 and TRBJ1-1; D might be TRBD1 (6 bases). Trimming stripped 0 bases from V and 1 base from J, with 12 bases between. The CDR3 extends over 16 amino acids. Germline V gene sequence: CDR1 SEHNR, CDR2 FQNEAQ (reference sequence).

CDR3 amino acids: CASSYRKTGELFF. Written as DNA, the CDR3 is TGTGCCAGCAGTTACCGAAAGACCGGGGAGCTGTTTTTT. V is TRBV6-5 and J is TRBJ2-2; D gene uncertain. Trimming removed 2 bases from V and 5 bases from J, with 6 bases in between. This CDR3 comprises 13 residues. The germline gives CDR1 MNHEY, CDR2 SVGAGI.

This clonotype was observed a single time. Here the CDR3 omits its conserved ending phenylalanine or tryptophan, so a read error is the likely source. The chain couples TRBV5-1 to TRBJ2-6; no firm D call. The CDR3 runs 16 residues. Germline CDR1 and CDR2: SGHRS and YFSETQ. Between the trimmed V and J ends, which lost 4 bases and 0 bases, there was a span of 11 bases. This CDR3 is CASSADIPSGANVLTC. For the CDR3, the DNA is TGCGCCAGCAGCGCTGACATCCCCTCTGGGGCCAACGTCCTGACTTGC.

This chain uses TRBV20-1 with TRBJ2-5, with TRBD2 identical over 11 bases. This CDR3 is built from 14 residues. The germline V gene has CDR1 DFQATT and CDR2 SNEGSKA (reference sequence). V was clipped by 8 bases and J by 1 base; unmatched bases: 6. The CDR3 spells CSLGLAAFQETQYF. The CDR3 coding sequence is TGCAGTTTGGGACTAGCGGCCTTCCAAGAGACCCAGTACTTC.

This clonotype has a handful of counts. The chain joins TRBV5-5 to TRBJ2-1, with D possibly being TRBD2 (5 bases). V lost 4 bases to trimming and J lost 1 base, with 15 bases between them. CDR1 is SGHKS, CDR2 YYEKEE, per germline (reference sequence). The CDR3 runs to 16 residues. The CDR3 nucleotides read TGTGCCAGCAGCCCTAATTGGCGGGCTTCCTACAATGAGCAGTTCTTC. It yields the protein CASSPNWRASYNEQFF.

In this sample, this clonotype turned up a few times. This CDR3 is CASSFQGSGANVLTF. CDR3 nucleotides: TGTGCCAGCAGCTTCCAGGGGTCTGGGGCCAACGTCCTGACTTTC. The chain recombines TRBV7-2 with TRBJ2-6; tentatively, D is TRBD1 (6 bases). Germline V CDR1 and CDR2: SGHTA, FQGNSA. V lost 3 bases and J 1 base, leaving 7 bases between the germline ends. CDR3 length equals 15 residues.